These T cell receptor beta chains were read from a single sample in a study of beta chain features in type 1 diabetes. Data came from immunoSEQ multiplex PCR; TCRdb stores just in-frame clones and leaves some out. The data show some 230,000 clones, more than 9% seen once. The sample was naive CD4+ T cells from blood. Receptors were obtained from a woman between 18 and 30 years old in good health. Both conserved end residues are part of each CDR3. Each record gives: V gene, J gene, D gene, clone size, CDR3 DNA, CDR3 protein. A D gene is named only where the DNA matches it firmly. A clone size is listed for some rows: how often the clone was seen (once, few, many), or a class if it is expanded.

>TRBV14|TRBJ1-2|.|.
TGTGCCAGCAGCCCCGCACAGGGACCCTATGGCTACACCTTC
CASSPAQGPYGYTF
>TRBV5-1|TRBJ2-5|.|many
TGCGCCAGCAGCTTGGGAGCGGAAGAGACCCAGTACTTC
CASSLGAEETQYF
>TRBV6-6|TRBJ1-1|.|few
TGTGCCAGCAGTTATAGGAGGGTCGGGGAGAACACTGAAGCTTTCTTT
CASSYRRVGENTEAFF
>TRBV5-1|TRBJ2-7|TRBD2|few
TGCGCCAGCAGCTCTTCCGGTGCCAGGGAGGGGCAGTACTTC
CASSSSGAREGQYF
>TRBV4-1|TRBJ2-6|.|.
TGCGCCAGCAGCCAAGATCGAACAGGACCCGGCTCTGGGGCCAACGTCCTGACTTTC
CASSQDRTGPGSGANVLTF
>TRBV27|TRBJ2-7|TRBD2|few
TGTGCCAGCAGTTTATCTACTAGCGGGTACGCCTACGAGCAGTACTTC
CASSLSTSGYAYEQYF
>TRBV4-1|TRBJ1-1|.|.
TGCGCCAGCAGCCAACCGGAGGGGAGGGACACTGAAGCTTTCTTT
CASSQPEGRDTEAFF
>TRBV5-1|TRBJ1-2|.|few
TGCGCCAGCAGCTTGGAGGCAGGGCTTAACTATGGCTACACCTTC
CASSLEAGLNYGYTF
>TRBV4-2|TRBJ2-7|.|few
TGTGCCAGCAGCATCCGGACTACTAGCTCCTACGAGCAGTACTTC
CASSIRTTSSYEQYF
>TRBV5-1|TRBJ2-7|TRBD1|.
TGCGCCAGCAGCTTGGCAGGGGGCTTCACCTACGAGCAGTACTTC
CASSLAGGFTYEQYF
>TRBV30|TRBJ2-1|TRBD2|.
TGTGCCTGGAGACTTATTAGCGGGAAAAACAATGAGCAGTTCTTC
CAWRLISGKNNEQFF
>TRBV7-2|TRBJ2-7|.|.
TGTGCCAGCAGCTTGGCCTCACCCTACGAGCAGTACTTC
CASSLASPYEQYF
>TRBV5-1|TRBJ1-4|TRBD1|few
TGCGCCAGCAGACGCGGACAGGGTCTTAATGAAAAACTGTTTTTT
CASRRGQGLNEKLFF
>TRBV6-5|TRBJ1-2|TRBD1|few
TGTGCCAGCAGTTACTCGAAGGGGGCGCCCTATGGCTACACCTTC
CASSYSKGAPYGYTF
>TRBV9|TRBJ1-1|.|.
TGTGCCAGCAGCGTATCCGGGGTGAACACTGAAGCTTTCTTT
CASSVSGVNTEAFF
>TRBV5-5|TRBJ2-7|.|few
TGTGCCAGCATAAATCCGAGGAACTACGAGCAGTACTTC
CASINPRNYEQYF
>TRBV11-2|TRBJ2-7|TRBD1|few
TGTGCCAGCAGCGACAGGGTCGGCTCCTACGAGCAGTACTTC
CASSDRVGSYEQYF
>TRBV11-2|TRBJ2-7|TRBD1|few
TGTGCCAGCAGCCGTGGGACAGGGCAATTGCACGAGCAGTACTTC
CASSRGTGQLHEQYF
>TRBV15|TRBJ1-1|TRBD1|few
TGTGCCACCAGCAGGGCTGACAGGGGCAAAGGAGCTTTCTTT
CATSRADRGKGAFF
>TRBV15|TRBJ1-4|.|many
TGTGCCACCAGCAGAGATCGTGGCCGTGAGTTTTTT
CATSRDRGREFF
>TRBV30|TRBJ2-5|TRBD2|few
TGTGCCTCAGCATTGGGGCTAGCGGGAATGGAGACCCAGTACTTC
CASALGLAGMETQYF
>TRBV2|TRBJ2-1|.|once
TGTGCCAGCGGCGGACTGGTCTACAATGAGCAGTTCTTC
CASGGLVYNEQFF
>TRBV5-1|TRBJ2-7|.|few
TGCGCCAGCAGCCCGGCTGGGGGGGCGCGGTACGAGCAGTACTTC
CASSPAGGARYEQYF
>TRBV6-1|TRBJ2-2|TRBD2|few
TGTGCCCACCAGGCGGGACTAGCGTATTCCGGGGAGCTGTTTTTT
CAHQAGLAYSGELFF
>TRBV2|TRBJ2-7|TRBD1|few
TGTGCCAGCAGCAATAGACAGGGGCTGGTACGGTACGAGCAGTACTTC
CASSNRQGLVRYEQYF
>TRBV18|TRBJ1-1|TRBD1|few
TGTGCCAGCTCCCAGTTGGACAGGGAAGGGACTGAAGCTTTCTTT
CASSQLDREGTEAFF
>TRBV19|TRBJ1-1|.|many
TGTGCCAGTATTGGACAGACGAACACTGAAGCTTTCTTT
CASIGQTNTEAFF
>TRBV30|TRBJ2-6|.|.
TGTGCCTGGACCCCGAGGCGTATTAAGGCCAACGTCCTGACTTTC
CAWTPRRIKANVLTF
>TRBV5-1|TRBJ2-7|TRBD2|.
TGCGCCAGCAGCTCGCCGGACGGCACGACTAGCGGGAGAGGGACCAGTCGGAACGAGCAGTACTTC
CASSSPDGTTSGRGTSRNEQYF
>TRBV20-1|TRBJ2-5|.|.
TGCAGTGCTAGAGTAGCGGAGGCCCAGTACTTC
CSARVAEAQYF
>TRBV27|TRBJ2-7|TRBD1|few
TGTGCCAGCAGTTTAAGGCCCCGGGACAGTTCCTACGAGCAGTACTTC
CASSLRPRDSSYEQYF
>TRBV4-1|TRBJ2-1|TRBD2|few
TGCGCCAGCAGCCAAGACCCTCCCAGCGGGAGCGGGTCCTACAATGAGCAGTTCTTC
CASSQDPPSGSGSYNEQFF
>TRBV6-5|TRBJ2-1|.|.
TGTGCCAGCAGCCCGACCCAGGGTTGGAATGAGCAGTTCTTC
CASSPTQGWNEQFF
>TRBV5-1|TRBJ2-1|.|few
TGCGCCAGCAAAGGCGGACAGCCCTACAATGAGCAGTTCTTC
CASKGGQPYNEQFF
>TRBV30|TRBJ2-2|.|few
TGTGCCTGGAGGTCTCCCGCGGGGGGGGAGCTGTTTTTT
CAWRSPAGGELFF
>TRBV2|TRBJ2-5|TRBD1|few
TGTGCCAGCAGTGAACGACAGGGGTATCAAGAGACCCAGTACTTC
CASSERQGYQETQYF
>TRBV7-3|TRBJ2-2|TRBD2|.
TGTGCCAGCAGCTTAACTCCTATCCCCGGGGGGGCCGGGGAGCTGTTTTTT
CASSLTPIPGGAGELFF
>TRBV11-1|TRBJ2-1|.|few
TGTGCCAGCAGCCAGAGGCGGGACGGGAGCAATGAGCAGTTCTTC
CASSQRRDGSNEQFF
>TRBV30|TRBJ2-4|TRBD2|few
TGTGCCTGGAGTGTAAAGCAGCGGGGGATACTAGCCAAAAACATTCAGTACTTC
CAWSVKQRGILAKNIQYF
>TRBV5-8|TRBJ2-7|TRBD1|.
TGTGCCAGCAGCTTGGGGAACAGGGGTGCCTACGAGCAGTACTTC
CASSLGNRGAYEQYF
>TRBV5-6|TRBJ2-2|TRBD2|few
TGTGCCAGCAGCTTGGTGCGGGAGGACTGGCGCACCGGGGAGCTGTTTTTT
CASSLVREDWRTGELFF
>TRBV7-2|TRBJ2-1|.|many
TGTGCCAGCAGCCCCCCGGGACTCCAGCGACTCAATGAGCAGTTCTTC
CASSPPGLQRLNEQFF
>TRBV28|TRBJ2-2|TRBD2|.
TGTGCCAGCAGCTCGAGCGGGACTCGCACCGGGGAGCTGTTTTTT
CASSSSGTRTGELFF
>TRBV19|TRBJ2-2|TRBD1|few
TGTGCCAGCGCACAGACAGGGGAGACCGGGGAGCTGTTTTTT
CASAQTGETGELFF